The 17 T cell receptor beta chains in this list originate from one sample, sequenced in a study of cytomegalovirus exposure and HLA in healthy donors. PCR employed 60 Vbeta and 13 Jbeta primers. The table came from immunoSEQ multiplex PCR; TCRdb's copy has only in-frame clones and leaves some out. The data contain around 97,000 clones, less than 10% of them singletons. What was sequenced was PBMCs. These receptors all stem from a man between 50 and 59 years old in good health and CMV-seropositive.

CDR3 in DNA: TGTGCCAGCAGCCAACCCGGGACTAGCGTCAATGAGCAGTTCTTC. Protein sequence: CASSQPGTSVNEQFF. This rearrangement joins TRBV4-2 to TRBJ2-1; 10 bases align to TRBD2. V lost 2 bases to trimming and J lost 6 bases; unmatched junction nucleotides: 4. Germline values: CDR1 LGHNA, CDR2 YNFKEQ. The CDR3 length is 15 residues.

The rearrangement links TRBV29-1 to TRBJ1-4, with 10 nucleotides matching TRBD1. The CDR3 is 13 amino acids. J gave up 8 bases and V 7 bases, and 7 bases lay outside the gene matches. Germline V lookup: CDR1 SQVTM, CDR2 ANQGSEA. The CDR3 spells CSAGQGGGEKLFF. The DNA for the CDR3 is TGCAGCGCCGGACAGGGGGGTGGAGAAAAACTGTTTTTT.

The CDR3 DNA follows: TGTGCCAGCAGCTCCCTACAACAGGGGCCCTGGCACTATGGCTACACCTTC. Protein: CASSSLQQGPWHYGYTF. The rearrangement joins TRBV7-9 to TRBJ1-2; TRBD1 matches at 7 bases. This CDR3 comprises 17 residues. Per germline, CDR1 SEHNR and CDR2 FQNEAQ (reference sequence). The junction had 14 bases not matched to a gene; V was cut back by 4 bases and J by 3 bases. Full variable domain (outside the CDR3, taken from reference TRBV7-9 and TRBJ1-2): DTGVSQNPRHKITKRGQNVTFRCDPISEHNRLYWYRQTLGQGPEFLTYFQNEAQLEKSRLLSDRFSAERPKGSFSTLEIQRTEQGDSAMYLCASSSLQQGPWHYGYTFGSGTRLTVV.

The V call is TRBV29-1, the J call TRBJ2-1; 8 bases fit TRBD2. CDR3 length equals 12 residues. Germline CDR1 reads SQVTM; CDR2 reads ANQGSEA. V shed 3 bases, J shed 9 bases, and the junction held 4 bases outside the gene matches. This chain's CDR3 is CSVDSGGGEQFF. CDR3 DNA: TGCAGCGTTGATTCGGGGGGGGGTGAGCAGTTCTTC.

This clone came up many times. The chain carries TRBV4-3 and TRBJ2-1; D might be TRBD2 (5 bases). The germline gives CDR1 LGHNA, CDR2 YSLEER. This CDR3 has 15 amino acids. V was trimmed by 2 bases and J by 10 bases, leaving 18 bases between them. CDR3 sequence reads: CASSQSSSSLWEQFF. In nucleotides, the CDR3 is TGCGCCAGCAGCCAAAGCTCTAGCTCCTTATGGGAGCAGTTCTTC.

This clone was seen more than once but under ten times. The chain couples TRBV28 to TRBJ1-5; possibly TRBD1 for D (6 bases). The CDR3 is 12 amino acids. Trimming removed 10 bases at V and 7 bases at J, with 14 bases between. Germline V CDR1 and CDR2: MDHEN, SYDVKM. The CDR3 DNA is TGTGCCATACAGGGACGAGTACAGCCCCAGCATTTT. Encoded protein: CAIQGRVQPQHF.

This clone was seen a handful of times. The chain uses TRBV2 and TRBJ2-2; tentatively, D is TRBD1 (5 bases). Germline V gene lookup returns CDR1 SNHLY and CDR2 FYNNEI. The CDR3 has 13 amino acids. V lost 6 bases and J 5 bases, leaving 10 bases between the germline ends. CDR3 residues: CASRVGETGELFF. As DNA, the CDR3 is TGTGCCAGCAGGGTAGGGGAAACCGGGGAGCTGTTTTTT.

J is TRBJ2-5 and V is TRBV19; possibly TRBD2 for D (5 bases). Germline V lookup: CDR1 LNHDA, CDR2 SQIVND (reference sequence). Trimming cost V 5 bases and J 2 bases, with 12 bases left between them. CDR3 size: 14 residues. The CDR3 DNA sequence: TGTGCCAGTAGTCCCGGAGGCTTACAAGAGACCCAGTACTTC. It translates to CASSPGGLQETQYF.

The rearrangement uses TRBV19 and TRBJ2-1; 7 bases are shared with TRBD2. V shed 4 bases, J shed 0 bases, and the junction held 3 bases outside the gene matches. The V gene's germline CDR1 is LNHDA and CDR2 SQIVND (reference sequence). The CDR3 is 15 residues long. CDR3 bases: TGTGCCAGTAGTAACCCGGGGGGCTCCTACAATGAGCAGTTCTTC. This encodes CASSNPGGSYNEQFF.

The genes are TRBV5-1 and TRBJ2-6; no firm D call. The CDR3 has 14 amino acids. Germline V lookup: CDR1 SGHRS, CDR2 YFSETQ. Trimming took 6 bases from V and 1 from J, leaving 8 bases between them. The CDR3 loop is CASKASSGANVLTF. The CDR3 nucleotides read TGCGCCAGCAAAGCTTCATCTGGGGCCAACGTCCTGACTTTC.

The rearrangement joins TRBV7-9 to TRBJ2-1; 9 nucleotides match TRBD2. The length of the CDR3 is 14 residues. Germline V lookup: CDR1 SEHNR, CDR2 FQNEAQ (reference sequence). Unmatched junction bases numbered 1, after V lost 1 base and J lost 6 bases. The CDR3 nucleotides read TGTGCCAGCAGCTTAGGTAGCGGGAGCAATGAGCAGTTCTTC. It yields the protein CASSLGSGSNEQFF.

The table lists this clone with a few counts. The chain carries TRBV2 and TRBJ2-1; a weak D match, TRBD2 (5 bases). This CDR3 has 14 amino acids. The germline V gene has CDR1 SNHLY and CDR2 FYNNEI. With 1 base removed from V and 4 bases from J, the gap between germline ends came to 8 bases. CDR3 sequence: CASSEGTYYNEQFF. The CDR3 nucleotides are TGTGCCAGCAGTGAAGGGACTTATTACAATGAGCAGTTCTTC.

This clone was observed a handful of times. CDR3 DNA sequence: TGTGCCAGTAGTAGCCCGGGACTAGTGGCCGGGGAGCTGTTTTTT. Translation: CASSSPGLVAGELFF. The gene calls are TRBV19 and TRBJ2-2; 8 bases line up with TRBD2. The CDR3 has 15 amino acids. V lost 4 bases, J lost 6 bases, and 7 bases stayed unmatched. Germline assignment: CDR1 LNHDA and CDR2 SQIVND (reference sequence).

The gene calls are TRBV5-1 and TRBJ2-1; 12 bases agree with TRBD1. Unmatched junction bases numbered 12, after V lost 4 bases and J lost 4 bases. Per the germline V gene, CDR1 is SGHRS and CDR2 is YFSETQ. The CDR3 length is 18 residues. DNA for the CDR3: TGCGCCAGCAGCCACGGGGGACAGGGGGCGGGAAATTACAATGAGCAGTTCTTC. Amino acids: CASSHGGQGAGNYNEQFF.

This sequence joins TRBV27 and TRBJ1-5; 8 bases line up with TRBD1. The V and J ends lost 6 bases and 5 bases, in that order; junction bases with no gene match: 6. Germline values: CDR1 MNHEY, CDR2 SMNVEV (reference sequence). This CDR3 comprises 14 residues. The CDR3 DNA reads as TGTGCCAGCAGCCGGGACAGGTCCTATCAGCCCCAGCATTTT. This encodes CASSRDRSYQPQHF.

This clone was recorded many times. The CDR3 region is CASSLDRRNTGELFF. Written as DNA, the CDR3 is TGTGCCAGCAGCTTAGATAGAAGAAACACCGGGGAGCTGTTTTTT. This chain links TRBV11-1 with TRBJ2-2, with D hard to call. V was clipped by 1 base and J by 2 bases, with 8 bases between them. CDR3 length: 15 amino acids. CDR1 is SGHAT, CDR2 FQDESV, per germline (reference sequence).

This clone was counted a few times. The chain is built from TRBV7-2 and TRBJ2-7, with 12 bases identical to TRBD2. The J segment lost 4 bases and the V segment lost 2 bases, leaving 9 bases of the junction unmatched. The CDR3 is 17 residues long. Per the germline V gene, CDR1 is SGHTA and CDR2 is FQGNSA. CDR3 amino acids: CASSLNRLAGGPYEQYF. CDR3 bases: TGTGCCAGCAGCTTAAATAGGCTAGCGGGAGGGCCTTACGAGCAGTACTTC.